The rows below give T cell receptor beta chains drawn from one sample of a study of technical replicates of blood from a handful of donors. The method was immunoSEQ multiplex PCR; TCRdb's version includes in-frame clones alone and lacks a portion of them. Here the sample spans approximately 73,000 clones, just under 95% being singletons. Sequences were obtained from T cells isolated from PBMCs. These receptors originate from a human donor in good health. CDR3s include the opening cysteine and the closing phenylalanine or tryptophan. The D gene is left open where the match is weak. Clone size, where shown, is once, few, many, or a class for clones that have expanded.

d_call,v_call,j_call,clone_size,cdr3_nt,cdr3_aa
-,TRBV5-6,TRBJ1-5,-,TGTGCCAGCAGCTTAAGAGGGTATCAGCCCCAGCATTTT,CASSLRGYQPQHF
-,TRBV4-2,TRBJ2-7,-,TGTGCCAGCAGCCAAGAATGGTATAACGCAGTCGAGCAGTACTTC,CASSQEWYNAVEQYF
TRBD1,TRBV18,TRBJ2-7,-,TGTGCCAGCTCACCTGCGGACAGGGGGAAGCAGTACTTC,CASSPADRGKQYF
TRBD2,TRBV4-2,TRBJ2-1,-,TGTGCCAGCGGTAGTCCGGGACTAGCGGGAGTTGGGTCCTACAATGAGCAGTTCTTC,CASGSPGLAGVGSYNEQFF
TRBD2,TRBV10-3,TRBJ2-7,-,TGTGCCATCAGTGGAACTCTAGCGGGGCTGGCCTACGAGCAGTACTTC,CAISGTLAGLAYEQYF
-,TRBV27,TRBJ2-5,-,TGTGCCAGCAGTTTATGGGGCCCGCAAGAGACCCAGTACTTC,CASSLWGPQETQYF
TRBD2,TRBV19,TRBJ2-1,-,TGTGCCAGTAGTATGGGTCCCCAGCGGGGGGTGCCCAAGGAGTTCTTC,CASSMGPQRGVPKEFF
TRBD2,TRBV25-1,TRBJ2-2,-,TGTGCCAGCGCCACTAGCGGGAGGACCAACGGGGAGCTGTTTTTT,CASATSGRTNGELFF
TRBD2,TRBV4-2,TRBJ2-1,-,TGTGCCAGCAGCCAAGATTTAACTAGCGGGAGGTACAATGAGCAGTTCTTC,CASSQDLTSGRYNEQFF
TRBD2,TRBV9,TRBJ2-5,-,TGTGCCAGCAGCGTAGGCCCAGCGGGGCTACAAGAGACCCAGTACTTC,CASSVGPAGLQETQYF
-,TRBV29-1,TRBJ1-2,-,TGCAGCGTTGGCCAGGGCTTTGGCTACACCTTC,CSVGQGFGYTF
TRBD1,TRBV4-2,TRBJ1-3,-,TGTGCCAGCAGCCAAGCAGGACAGGGAGAAAACACCATATATTTT,CASSQAGQGENTIYF
TRBD1,TRBV29-1,TRBJ1-1,-,TGCAGCGTGGGGGGGACAGGGGTCATGAACACTGAAGCTTTCTTT,CSVGGTGVMNTEAFF
-,TRBV20-1,TRBJ1-6,few,TGCAGTGCTAGAAATTCGGACTCTCTCCACTTT,CSARNSDSLHF
-,TRBV10-3,TRBJ1-4,-,TGTGCCATCAGTGAGAGAGATGAAAAACTGTTTTTT,CAISERDEKLFF
TRBD2,TRBV28,TRBJ2-5,once,TGTGCCAGCAGTTTAGGCGGGAGGATGGTAGAGACCCAGTACTTC,CASSLGGRMVETQYF
TRBD2,TRBV27,TRBJ2-1,-,TGTGCCAGCAGTTTATCGGCTAGCGGGTACAATGAGCAGTTCTTC,CASSLSASGYNEQFF
-,TRBV18,TRBJ1-4,-,TGTGCCAGCTCACCACGGGCCGGGGGTGATGAAAAACTGTTTTTT,CASSPRAGGDEKLFF
TRBD2,TRBV15,TRBJ2-7,-,TGTGCCACCAGCAGAGATGCGGGGGGTGCTGCCGAGCAGTACTTC,CATSRDAGGAAEQYF
-,TRBV15,TRBJ2-2,-,TGTGCCACCAGCACGCACAGGAACACCGGGGAGCTGTTTTTT,CATSTHRNTGELFF
TRBD2,TRBV12-5,TRBJ2-1,many,TGTGCTAGTAGTGCAGCGGGAGTGAACGAGCAGTTCTTC,CASSAAGVNEQFF
-,TRBV19,TRBJ2-3,-,TGTGCCAGTAGTATAGCGTCCAGCGGTAGCACAGATACGCAGTATTTT,CASSIASSGSTDTQYF
-,TRBV6-5,TRBJ1-1,-,TGTGCCAGCAGTTACTCCCTTACGGGGACTGAAGCTTTCTTT,CASSYSLTGTEAFF
-,TRBV28,TRBJ1-5,once,TGTGCCAGCAGCGGTCGGGACTCCCGCGGACAGCCCCAGCATTTT,CASSGRDSRGQPQHF
-,TRBV2,TRBJ2-7,once,TGTGCCAGCAGCGGCATCGCCAGGGCGCAGAAGTTCTACGAGCAGTACTTC,CASSGIARAQKFYEQYF
TRBD2,TRBV5-4,TRBJ2-7,-,TGTGCCAGCAGCTTCGGCGGGGGACGCTCCTACGAGCAGTACTTC,CASSFGGGRSYEQYF
TRBD1,TRBV19,TRBJ2-5,-,TGTGCCACCCGCAGCAGGGGGCTAGGGCAGGAGACCCAGTACTTC,CATRSRGLGQETQYF
-,TRBV10-1,TRBJ1-1,-,TGCGCCAGCAGGCAACTGAGGAACACTGAAGCTTTCTTT,CASRQLRNTEAFF
-,TRBV7-8,TRBJ1-1,-,TGTGCCAGCAGACCCGACAGAGACCTCACTGAAGCTTTCTTT,CASRPDRDLTEAFF
-,TRBV29-1,TRBJ2-7,-,TGCAGCGCGGGGAGTCAGTGGTACGAGCAGTACTTC,CSAGSQWYEQYF
-,TRBV29-1,TRBJ2-1,-,TGCAGCGTTGAATTAGGGGTTAATGAGCAGTTCTTC,CSVELGVNEQFF
-,TRBV29-1,TRBJ1-1,few,TGCAGCTCCTCGGAGGGGCTTGAAGCTTTCTTT,CSSSEGLEAFF
-,TRBV7-8,TRBJ2-7,-,TGTGCCAGCAGCCAACCCCGGGACAGCGGGCTAGAGCAGTACTTC,CASSQPRDSGLEQYF
TRBD1,TRBV7-2,TRBJ1-5,-,TGTGCCAGCAGCTCACGACAGGGGCTGGGCAATCAGCCCCAGCATTTT,CASSSRQGLGNQPQHF
-,TRBV6-5,TRBJ1-4,-,TGTGCCAGCAGGCAGGGGAACGAAAAACTGTTTTTT,CASRQGNEKLFF
TRBD2,TRBV6-6,TRBJ2-3,-,TGTGCCAGCAGCCTCGAAGCGGGGGGGAGCACAGATACGCAGTATTTT,CASSLEAGGSTDTQYF
-,TRBV19,TRBJ1-1,-,TGTGCCAGTCTCAAGATACGAACAGGGAGCACTGAAGCTTTCTTT,CASLKIRTGSTEAFF
-,TRBV7-2,TRBJ2-7,-,TGTGCCAGCAGCTTAGTTAGTTTCGGGGAGCAGTACTTC,CASSLVSFGEQYF
TRBD1,TRBV5-1,TRBJ1-2,-,TGCGCCAGCACAGAGGGTTGGGGACAGAGTAACTATGGCTACACCTTC,CASTEGWGQSNYGYTF
-,TRBV5-4,TRBJ2-7,-,TGTGCCAGCAGCTTCTCCCAAACAGGGTACCACGAGCAGTACTTC,CASSFSQTGYHEQYF
-,TRBV4-2,TRBJ2-7,once,TGTGCCAGCAGCCAGAACAGGGTCGAGCAGTACTTC,CASSQNRVEQYF
-,TRBV7-2,TRBJ1-1,-,TGTGCCAGCAGCTTAGTTCGGGGAGCCACTGAAGCTTTCTTT,CASSLVRGATEAFF
TRBD1,TRBV13,TRBJ1-2,-,TGTGCCAGCAGCTTAGGTGGGACAGGGCCTAACTATGGCTACACCTTC,CASSLGGTGPNYGYTF
TRBD2,TRBV30,TRBJ2-3,-,TGTGCCTGGAGGGGGAGACTAGCGGGGGGGCATCGCACAGATACGCAGTATTTT,CAWRGRLAGGHRTDTQYF
TRBD1,TRBV6-5,TRBJ2-7,-,TGTGCCAGCAGTTCCCGAGGCGGGACAGGGTTCGAGCAGTACTTC,CASSSRGGTGFEQYF
-,TRBV5-6,TRBJ2-3,-,TGTGCCAGCCGCTCCGGGACATCCCTGAGAACGCAGTATTTT,CASRSGTSLRTQYF
-,TRBV5-6,TRBJ2-3,-,TGTGCCAGCGAAGTTTTTCCCCCCAGAGATACGCAGTATTTT,CASEVFPPRDTQYF
-,TRBV10-1,TRBJ1-6,-,TGCGCCAGCAGTGAGGCGGATTCACCCCTCCACTTT,CASSEADSPLHF
TRBD1,TRBV28,TRBJ2-2,-,TGTGCCAGCAGTTTACCCGGGGGACAGGACAACACCGGGGAGCTGTTTTTT,CASSLPGGQDNTGELFF
TRBD1,TRBV6-4,TRBJ2-7,-,TGTGCCAGCAAACGGGGACAGGGGATATCCTACGAGCAGTACTTC,CASKRGQGISYEQYF
TRBD2,TRBV28,TRBJ2-1,-,TGTGCCAGCACCCCTACTAGCGGGTCTGTCAATGAGCAGTTCTTC,CASTPTSGSVNEQFF
-,TRBV19,TRBJ2-7,-,TGTGCCAGTAGCCTTAGGGGTCCCTACGAGCAGTACTTC,CASSLRGPYEQYF
-,TRBV19,TRBJ2-1,-,TGTGCCAGTAGTATTCTGGGGGGGCGAAATGAGCAGTTCTTC,CASSILGGRNEQFF
-,TRBV4-1,TRBJ1-1,-,TGCGCCAGCAGCCAAATTACGAGAAGGAACACTGAAGCTTTCTTT,CASSQITRRNTEAFF
-,TRBV11-3,TRBJ2-1,-,TGTGCCAGCAGCGGTATCGGGGTCTCCTACAATGAGCAGTTCTTC,CASSGIGVSYNEQFF
TRBD2,TRBV9,TRBJ2-3,-,TGTGCCAGCAGCGAACGAGGCGGGGGGACAACGACGCAGTATTTT,CASSERGGGTTTQYF
-,TRBV29-1,TRBJ1-1,-,TGCAGCGTTGTATTGAGGGCTCGGCACACTGAAGCTTTCTTT,CSVVLRARHTEAFF
TRBD2,TRBV7-2,TRBJ2-2,-,TGTGCCAGCAGCCCGACCGGGACTAGTGTCACCGGGGAGCTGTTTTTT,CASSPTGTSVTGELFF
-,TRBV11-2,TRBJ1-2,-,TGTGCCAGCAGCTTGCCAGAGACAGTCTATTACTATGGCTACACCTTC,CASSLPETVYYYGYTF
TRBD1,TRBV19,TRBJ2-3,-,TGTGCCAGTAGTACGCCCGACGGGACAGACAGCACAGATACGCAGTATTTT,CASSTPDGTDSTDTQYF